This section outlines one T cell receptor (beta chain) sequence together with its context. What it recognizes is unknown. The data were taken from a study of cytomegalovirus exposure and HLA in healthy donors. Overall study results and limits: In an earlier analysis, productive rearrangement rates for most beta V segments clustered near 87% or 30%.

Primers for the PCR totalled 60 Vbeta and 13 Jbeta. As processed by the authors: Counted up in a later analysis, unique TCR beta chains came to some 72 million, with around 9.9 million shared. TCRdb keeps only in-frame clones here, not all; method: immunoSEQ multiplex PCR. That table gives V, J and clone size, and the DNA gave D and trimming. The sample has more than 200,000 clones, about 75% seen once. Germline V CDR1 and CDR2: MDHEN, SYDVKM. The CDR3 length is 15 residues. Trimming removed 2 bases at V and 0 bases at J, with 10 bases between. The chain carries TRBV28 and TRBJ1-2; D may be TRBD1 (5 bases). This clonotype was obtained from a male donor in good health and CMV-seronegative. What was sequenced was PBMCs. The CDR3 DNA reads TGTGCCAGCAGTTTACGGCCAGGGACTAACTATGGCTACACCTTC. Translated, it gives CASSLRPGTNYGYTF.